What follows is one T cell receptor beta chain and its context. The antigen is not known. Repertoires were generated with immunoSEQ multiplex PCR, while TCRdb's copy carries only in-frame clones and drops some. This table holds about 63,000 clones, around four fifths found once. This sample is part of a study of siplizumab effects on memory and regulatory T cells. General study points: The authors mapped only a minor fraction of alloreactive clones to unstimulated subsets. Proof of suppressive function in proliferating Tregs from siplizumab cultures was not established. Alloreactive sequences whose origin lay in unstimulated CD4+ memory cells were significantly reduced by siplizumab. Treatment with siplizumab left mappable alloreactive CD4+ clones averaging nearly 70% Treg-derived, compared with 25% to 30% in controls.

Germline CDR1 reads MNHNS; CDR2 reads SASEGT. V lost 4 bases and J lost 8, with 20 bases in between. The CDR3 extends over 16 amino acids. This chain connects TRBV6-1 to TRBJ2-2; either TRBD1 or TRBD2 may supply D (5 bases each). The source of this sequence is a human donor in good health. Sequencing was done on a sample of memory CD4+ T cells sorted from blood. The DNA of the CDR3 is TGTGCCAGCAGTGTTTTGGGGACGCTAGGCACTGGGGAGCTGTTTTTT. It translates to CASSVLGTLGTGELFF.